The 20 T cell receptor beta chains presented below share a single source sample, sequenced in a study of response to subunit inactivated influenza vaccine. TCRdb re-analysed the RT-PCR reads in MiXCR, keeping a single row per CDR3 protein. The sample holds around 470,000 distinct CDR3 sequences; roughly 7.9% are singletons and the top ten take around 14%. The sequences come from PBMCs from blood, collected less than 30 months after vaccination. Every receptor here comes from a man aged 50-75 years who received an inactivated influenza vaccine.

The rearrangement links TRBV3-1 to TRBJ1-4; maybe TRBD1 (6 bases). Trimming cost V 0 bases and J 8 bases, with 16 bases left between them. Germline V CDR1 and CDR2: LGHDT, YNNKEL (reference sequence). The CDR3 contains 16 residues. This chain's CDR3 is CASSQDRGGSAEKLFF. In DNA form, the CDR3 reads TGTGCCAGCAGCCAAGACCGAGGGGGTTCGGCGGAAAAACTGTTTTTT.

This chain joins TRBV27 and TRBJ1-1; 9 bases fit TRBD1. Germline V CDR1 and CDR2: MNHEY, SMNVEV (reference sequence). This CDR3 spans 15 amino acids. Unmatched junction bases numbered 11, after V lost 2 bases and J lost 10 bases. The CDR3 protein is CASSLRYRDRDRAFF. In DNA form, the CDR3 reads TGTGCCAGCAGTTTAAGATACCGGGACAGGGATCGAGCTTTCTTT.

This clonotype was detected many times. The V call is TRBV28, the J call TRBJ2-7; unclear D gene. The germline V and J ends were trimmed by 5 bases and 6 bases, with 14 bases remaining between them. Germline-derived CDR1 and CDR2 are MDHEN and SYDVKM. The CDR3 has 13 residues. The CDR3 loop reads CASSGLSPPEQYF. The CDR3 DNA reads TGTGCCAGCAGTGGCCTAAGTCCCCCCGAGCAGTACTTC.

This clonotype has just a few counts. V and J are TRBV10-3 and TRBJ2-1; perhaps TRBD1 as D (5 bases). The V gene's germline CDR1 is ENHRY and CDR2 SYGVKD. Trimming removed 3 bases at V and 2 bases at J, with 5 bases between. The CDR3 extends over 13 amino acids. This chain's CDR3 is CAISEQAYNEQFF. The CDR3 DNA follows: TGTGCCATCAGTGAACAGGCCTACAATGAGCAGTTCTTC.

This chain connects TRBV20-1 to TRBJ1-2; a possible D gene is TRBD1 (5 bases). V was pared by 3 bases and J by 0 bases, with 11 bases between. Germline V CDR1 and CDR2: DFQATT, SNEGSKA (reference sequence). The CDR3 runs to 14 residues. Written as DNA, the CDR3 is TGCAGTGCTAGCGAGGGACTCTCTAACTATGGCTACACCTTC. Amino acid sequence: CSASEGLSNYGYTF.

A few counts support this clonotype. V is TRBV20-1 and J is TRBJ2-1; D not resolved. The CDR3 has 14 amino acids. Between the trimmed V and J ends, which lost 6 bases and 0 bases, there was a span of 12 bases. CDR1 and CDR2 from the germline V gene are DFQATT and SNEGSKA (reference sequence). The CDR3 DNA sequence: TGCAGTGCGTCAACGCAAAGCTCCTACAATGAGCAGTTCTTC. This sequence encodes CSASTQSSYNEQFF.

This clonotype occurred many times. At one end the junction does not follow the germline gene, possibly because of a read error. The DNA for the CDR3 is TGTGCCAGCAGCCTCGGACAGGGTCCCTACGAGCAGTACTTC. Translation gives CASSLGQGPYEQYF. V gene TRBV5-1 combines with J gene TRBJ2-7, with 8 bases identical to TRBD1. CDR3 length equals 14 residues. CDR1 and CDR2 (germline): SGHRS, YFSETQ.

The chain has TRBV6-2 or TRBV6-3 and TRBJ2-5; D might be TRBD2 (5 bases). The ends were cut back, 6 bases at V and 5 bases at J, with 16 bases in the middle. From germline, CDR1 is MNHEY and CDR2 SVGEGT. This CDR3 contains 14 residues. The DNA for the CDR3 is TGTGCCAGCAGACTCGTGGGGAGTTGGGAGACCCAGTACTTC. The encoded protein is CASRLVGSWETQYF.

The J gene is TRBJ2-5, the V gene TRBV19, with 11 bases matching TRBD2. Germline-derived CDR1 and CDR2 are LNHDA and SQIVND (reference sequence). The ends lost 6 bases at V and 5 bases at J; junction bases unmatched: 8. This CDR3 has 15 amino acids. The CDR3 DNA reads as TGTGCCAGTAGCCTTAGCGGGGGGGCCTGGGAGACCCAGTACTTC. This translates into CASSLSGGAWETQYF.

This sequence joins TRBV20-1 and TRBJ2-5; 9 bases fit TRBD2. From germline, CDR1 is DFQATT and CDR2 SNEGSKA (reference sequence). V lost 4 bases, J lost 1 base, and 4 bases stayed unmatched. This CDR3 comprises 14 residues. This CDR3 reads CSAMTSGSQETQYF. The DNA for the CDR3 is TGCAGTGCTATGACTAGCGGTTCCCAAGAGACCCAGTACTTC.

This clonotype showed up just a few times. The chain couples TRBV6-6 to TRBJ1-2; D not certain. There are 12 residues in the CDR3. The germline V gene encodes CDR1 MNHNY and CDR2 SVGAGI (reference sequence). Trimming stripped 6 bases from V and 1 base from J, with 6 bases between. As DNA, the CDR3 is TGTGCCAGCAGGGACCGTAACTATGGCTACACCTTC. It translates to CASRDRNYGYTF.

This clonotype has a count of ten or more. This CDR3 reads CSASQGKGITGAQHF. The DNA of the CDR3 is TGCAGTGCTAGCCAGGGGAAAGGGATAACGGGGGCCCAGCATTTT. The V gene is TRBV20-1, the J gene TRBJ1-5, with D possibly matching TRBD1 (6 bases). Looked up from germline, CDR1 is DFQATT and CDR2 is SNEGSKA (reference sequence). V was pared by 3 bases and J by 11 bases, with 23 bases between. The CDR3 length is 15 residues.

This clonotype was found a few times. J is TRBJ2-2 and V is TRBV7-3; no definite D call. The CDR3 runs to 16 residues. V lost 0 bases and J lost 0, with 8 bases in between. Germline loops: CDR1 SGHTA, CDR2 FQGTGA. The CDR3, as DNA: TGTGCCAGCAGCTTAACGGACGCGGCGAACACCGGGGAGCTGTTTTTT. As protein: CASSLTDAANTGELFF.

This clonotype was recorded at least ten times. The J gene is TRBJ2-3, the V gene TRBV6-1; 10 nucleotides align to TRBD1. The trim removed 8 bases at V and 1 base at J, leaving 3 bases unmatched. The CDR3 loop spans 14 amino acids. Germline V gene sequence: CDR1 MNHNS, CDR2 SASEGT. This chain's CDR3 is CASHDRGRTDTQYF. For the CDR3, the DNA is TGTGCCAGCCACGACAGGGGGCGCACAGATACGCAGTATTTT.

This sequence joins TRBV7-9 and TRBJ2-2; 11 positions agree with TRBD2. V gave up 4 bases and J gave up 3 bases; unmatched junction bases: 4. The V gene's germline CDR1 is SEHNR and CDR2 FQNEAQ (reference sequence). The CDR3 is 16 amino acids. The CDR3 here is CASSSGTSGYTGELFF. The CDR3 nucleotides read TGTGCCAGCAGCTCAGGGACTAGCGGCTACACCGGGGAGCTGTTTTTT. Full variable domain (missing parts from reference TRBV7-9 and TRBJ2-2): DTGVSQNPRHKITKRGQNVTFRCDPISEHNRLYWYRQTLGQGPEFLTYFQNEAQLEKSRLLSDRFSAERPKGSFSTLEIQRTEQGDSAMYLCASSSGTSGYTGELFFGEGSRLTVL.

The genes are TRBV2 and TRBJ1-2; TRBD1 aligns across 11 bases. CDR1 is SNHLY and CDR2 is FYNNEI in the germline V gene. The CDR3 extends over 13 amino acids. The V gene end was trimmed by 8 bases and the J gene end by 3 bases; junction bases not matched to a gene: 2. CDR3 residues: CASGQGADYGYTF. The CDR3 DNA sequence: TGTGCCAGCGGACAGGGGGCGGACTATGGCTACACCTTC.

This rearrangement joins TRBV20-1 to TRBJ2-5; D is unclear. Looked up from germline, CDR1 is DFQATT and CDR2 is SNEGSKA (reference sequence). The CDR3 consists of 15 residues. V was shortened by 5 bases and J by 4 bases, with 20 bases between the two germline ends. The CDR3, as DNA: TGCAGTGCTCCCGCGTTAGGTAACAATAGAGAGACCCAGTACTTC. Translated: CSAPALGNNRETQYF.

This clonotype has just a few counts. The chain couples TRBV20-1 to TRBJ2-1; 12 positions agree with TRBD2. V lost 3 bases and J lost 0; bases outside the gene matches: 9. The CDR3 covers 18 residues. From germline, CDR1 is DFQATT and CDR2 SNEGSKA (reference sequence). CDR3 amino acids: CSASRLAGERSSYNEQFF. The DNA for the CDR3 is TGCAGTGCTAGCAGACTAGCGGGAGAGCGGAGCTCCTACAATGAGCAGTTCTTC.

The rearrangement uses TRBV28 and TRBJ2-7; no definite D call. Looked up from germline, CDR1 is MDHEN and CDR2 is SYDVKM. The CDR3 consists of 16 residues. V was trimmed by 5 bases and J by 0 bases, leaving 17 bases between them. CDR3 DNA sequence: TGTGCCAGCAGTCCCCACATATCTCCTAGCTCCTACGAGCAGTACTTC. Translated, it gives CASSPHISPSSYEQYF.

J is TRBJ2-5 and V is TRBV12-3 or TRBV12-4; 11 positions match TRBD2. The CDR3 contains 15 residues. V lost 2 bases, J lost 6 bases, and 5 bases stayed unmatched. The CDR3 bases are TGTGCCAGCAGTTTAAAGACTAGCGGGGCGCAGACCCAGTACTTC. This translates into CASSLKTSGAQTQYF.